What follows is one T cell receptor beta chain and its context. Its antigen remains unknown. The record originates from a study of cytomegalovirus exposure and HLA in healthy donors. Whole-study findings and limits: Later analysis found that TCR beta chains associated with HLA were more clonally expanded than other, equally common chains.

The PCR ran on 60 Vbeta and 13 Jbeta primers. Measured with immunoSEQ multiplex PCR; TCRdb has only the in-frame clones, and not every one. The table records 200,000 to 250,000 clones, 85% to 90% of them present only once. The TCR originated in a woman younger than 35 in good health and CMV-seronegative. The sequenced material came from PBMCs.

Written as DNA, the CDR3 is TGTGCCAGCAGCTTAGGACTAGCGACAGATACGCAGTATTTT. Encoded protein: CASSLGLATDTQYF. The rearrangement uses TRBV7-2 and TRBJ2-3; 8 bases align to TRBD2. CDR1 SGHTA and CDR2 FQGNSA come from the germline V gene. The CDR3 contains 14 residues. Germline trimming cut 1 base from V and 3 bases from J; bases unmatched to any gene: 0.